The rows below give T cell receptor beta chains drawn from one sample of a study of shared clonotypes between healthy human individuals. The protocol was immunoSEQ multiplex PCR, while the TCRdb copy is restricted to in-frame clones and leaves out a portion. Found here are 1.6 million or so clones, around 97% of them singletons; the top ten hold over 1%. The source material was naive CD4+ T cells sorted from blood. The receptors originated from a man under 40 in good health. The CDR3 runs from the conserved cysteine through the conserved F or W. D genes are given only for firm matches. Clone size is shown for a subset of rows, as once, few, many or a class of expanded clone.

j_gene | d_gene | abundance | v_gene | len | CDR3nt | CDR3aa
TRBJ2-1 | TRBD2 | - | TRBV27 | 16 | TGTGCCAGCAGTCCTCGACTAGCGGGAGGGGGGAATGAGCAGTTCTTC | CASSPRLAGGGNEQFF
TRBJ2-7 | TRBD1 | once | TRBV5-6 | 15 | TGTGCCAGCAGCTTCACAGGGGTAAGCTCCTACGAGCAGTACTTC | CASSFTGVSSYEQYF
TRBJ2-1 | - | - | TRBV11-2 | 12 | TGTGCCAGCAGCTCAAACTACAATGAGCAGTTCTTC | CASSSNYNEQFF
TRBJ2-1 | - | - | TRBV27 | 13 | TGTGCCAGCAGCCGCACTAGTATATCCGAGCAGTTCTTC | CASSRTSISEQFF
TRBJ2-1 | - | - | TRBV20-1 | 11 | TGCAGTGCTAGCCCCATCTATGAGCAGTTCTTC | CSASPIYEQFF
TRBJ2-1 | - | - | TRBV9 | 14 | TGTGCCAGCAGCGTAGGAAATAGCGTCAATGAGCAGTTCTTC | CASSVGNSVNEQFF
TRBJ2-1 | - | few | TRBV18 | 15 | TGTGCCAGCTCACGAGAGTTAGCGGTTAGTGGTGAGCAGTTCTTC | CASSRELAVSGEQFF
TRBJ2-1 | - | - | TRBV2 | 15 | TGTGCCAGCACATTACTAGTAACGGCGGTGAATGAGCAGTTCTTC | CASTLLVTAVNEQFF
TRBJ2-7 | TRBD2 | - | TRBV27 | 16 | TGTGCCAGCAGTTTATCGGGAACTAGCGGGAGTTATGAGCAGTACTTC | CASSLSGTSGSYEQYF
TRBJ2-7 | - | - | TRBV23-1 | 14 | TGCGCCAGCAGCGTCCGGGACACCGCCTACGAGCAGTACTTC | CASSVRDTAYEQYF
TRBJ2-1 | TRBD1 | once | TRBV18 | 14 | TGTGCCAGCTCACCATGGGACAGGTCGGGTGAGCAGTTCTTC | CASSPWDRSGEQFF
TRBJ1-2 | - | - | TRBV19 | 13 | TGTGCCAGTAGTCCATGGGATAACTATGGCTACACCTTC | CASSPWDNYGYTF
TRBJ1-1 | - | - | TRBV28 | 19 | TGTGCCAGCAGGCAGATGACTTGGCCAGCACTTGCGGAAAACACTGAAGCTTTCTTT | CASRQMTWPALAENTEAFF
TRBJ2-1 | - | - | TRBV9 | 13 | TGTGCCAGCAGCACCAGGTCCTACAATGAGCAGTTCTTC | CASSTRSYNEQFF
TRBJ2-1 | - | - | TRBV20-1 | 11 | TGCAGTGTCAGTCATTACAATGAGCAGTTCTTC | CSVSHYNEQFF
TRBJ2-7 | - | - | TRBV21-1 | 16 | TGTGCCAGCAATGAGAATAGGGACAGGGCCTGCTACGAGCAGTACTTC | CASNENRDRACYEQYF
TRBJ2-1 | TRBD2 | - | TRBV6-1 | 17 | TGTGCCAGCAGTGGGCTAGCGGGAGGGCCGATTTACAATGAGCAGTTCTTC | CASSGLAGGPIYNEQFF
TRBJ2-1 | TRBD2 | - | TRBV9 | 16 | TGTGCCAGCAGCGTAGGAGGGTCTAGCGGCTACAATGAGCAGTTCTTC | CASSVGGSSGYNEQFF
TRBJ2-3 | - | - | TRBV5-1 | 17 | TGCGCCAGCAGCGTCCCTCTTTCGACGTCGGGGACAGATACGCAGTATTTT | CASSVPLSTSGTDTQYF
TRBJ2-7 | TRBD1 | - | TRBV6-5 | 14 | TGTGCCAGCGGCAACAGGGGGTTACTCTACGAGCAGTACTTC | CASGNRGLLYEQYF